This T cell receptor beta chain was observed in a study of patients and donors after allogeneic stem cell transplantation. TCRdb called the RT-PCR reads again in MiXCR, with one record for every CDR3 protein. There are around 170,000 distinct CDR3 sequences in the sample; 20% to 25% occur only once, and around 26% lies in the top ten. This clonotype originated in a human donor who was either an allogeneic HSCT recipient or a stem cell or donor lymphocyte infusion donor (not recorded which). It is not recorded whose cells these are; they may come from a transplant donor. Sequencing was done on a sample of blood, either unsorted or a sorted T cell fraction (not recorded which).

The CDR3 protein is CASSQGRPGQGTDTQYF. The CDR3 region has the DNA TGTGCCAGCAGCCAAGGCAGACCGGGACAGGGAACAGATACGCAGTATTTT. V gene TRBV3-1 combines with J gene TRBJ2-3; 9 bases match TRBD1. The germline V gene has CDR1 LGHDT and CDR2 YNNKEL (reference sequence). J was trimmed by 3 bases and V by 1 base; bases with no gene match: 8. The CDR3 has 17 amino acids.